This T cell receptor (beta chain) was retrieved from a study of metastatic and nonmetastatic thyroid tumors (dated by TCRdb to 2018 to 2020). About the investigation overall: For patients with malignant and with benign thyroid disease, the researchers compared repertoires between peripheral blood samples and tumor or nodule tissue samples. Beyond this particular receptor, the publication reports: TCR beta diversity was reported as significantly higher in malignant tumors than in benign nodules, in both blood and tumor samples.

Library construction relied on PCR. Sequencing instrument: Illumina HiSeq 4000. The TCR beta-chain CDR3 region of each patient was profiled by high-throughput sequencing. Per the original workflow: The researchers built a classifier to tell apart papillary thyroid cancer patients with distant metastasis, based on CDR3 differences among clinicopathological groups. Repertoire diversity was assessed with the Shannon index, and tumor-blood repertoire similarity with the Morisita-Horn index. The public reads were run again by TCRdb, first through fastp at Q25 and then through MiXCR, and only productive beta chains were kept. V and J calls and clone size were set by TCRdb, not the authors. The sample table holds about 13,000 clones, of which around 29% were seen once. About a fifth of the sample comes from the top ten. CDR1 and CDR2, per the germline V gene, are MDHEN and SYDVKM. The CDR3 has 11 amino acids, counting the end cysteine and phenylalanine. Solely the CDR3 DNA is kept, with 33 bases framed from the first base. Relative to germline, V is 8 bases shorter and J is 12 bases shorter, with 13 bases between their ends.

No treatment had been received by any patient before thyroid surgery. Patient clinical samples collected from the early 2010s to the late 2010s were retrospectively analysed using T-cell receptor beta sequencing. Regarding this clone: Its antigen is unknown. Nothing much larger sits one base from this clone, and base qualities are not available.

The rearrangement joined TRBV28 to TRBJ1-4, with TRBD1 tentatively as D gene (5 bases match). This TCR derives from a female donor with papillary thyroid cancer or a benign thyroid nodule (not recorded which). Some clones in this sample may be carry-over from other donors' samples. Source material: tumor tissue. In nucleotides, the sequence is TGTGCCAGCGGATCAGGGACGGAACTGTTTTTT. Its amino acids are CASGSGTELFF.